The entry that follows covers one TCR beta chain sequence. Germline V CDR1 and CDR2: SNHLY, FYNNEI. CDR3 length equals 15 residues. The trim removed 4 bases at V and 6 bases at J, leaving 5 bases unmatched. Authors' analysis steps: Reference gene primer amplification in the assay estimated nucleated cell counts. TCRdb's copy holds only in-frame clones and misses some; the assay was immunoSEQ multiplex PCR. V and J calls and clone size follow that table, whereas D and trimming were derived from the DNA. The sample includes 150,000 to 180,000 clones, roughly 80% seen only once; the top ten take around 1.5%. The sample comes from a study of blood T cell repertoires in COVID-19. Study context: The samples span acute and convalescent COVID-19 from the United States, Italy and Spain. The cDNA or gDNA used as material had been derived from T cells, B-cell-depleted T cells, or PBMCs.

The sequencing input was peripheral blood. The chain has TRBV2 and TRBJ2-2, with 10 bases identical to TRBD1. This TCR derives from a man at least 80 years old with acute or convalescent COVID-19. CDR3 loop: CASSGQGASPGELFF. CDR3 nucleotide sequence: TGTGCCAGCAGTGGACAGGGGGCATCCCCCGGGGAGCTGTTTTTT. The variable domain in full, with the rest retrieved from reference TRBV2 and TRBJ2-2, is EPEVTQTPSHQVTQMGQEVILRCVPISNHLYFYWYRQILGQKVEFLVSFYNNEISEKSEIFDDQFSVERPDGSNFTLKIRSTKLEDSAMYFCASSGQGASPGELFFGEGSRLTVL.